What follows are 2 T cell receptor beta chains derived from one specimen sequenced in a study of T cell responses to AZD1222 COVID-19 vaccine. Sequenced by immunoSEQ multiplex PCR; TCRdb stores in-frame clones only, minus some. Among approximately 110,000 clones listed, more than 75% were seen once. The material was peripheral blood, obtained on day 0 of AZD1222 vaccination. These receptors came from an adult in good health.

The chain has TRBV2 and TRBJ1-3; maybe TRBD1 (5 bases). The germline V gene encodes CDR1 SNHLY and CDR2 FYNNEI. V was cut by 7 bases and J by 4 bases, with 11 bases left in between. The CDR3 contains 13 residues. CDR3 region: CASTGGTGNTIYF. The CDR3 nucleotides read TGTGCCAGCACTGGAGGGACCGGAAACACCATATATTTT.

This clone was found once. The rearrangement uses TRBV5-1 and TRBJ1-4, with 10 bases fitting TRBD1. V shed 4 bases, J shed 2 bases, and the junction held 5 bases outside the gene matches. In germline, CDR1 is SGHRS, CDR2 YFSETQ. CDR3 length: 16 residues. The CDR3 region is CASSRGQGGTNEKLFF. In nucleotides, the CDR3 is TGCGCCAGCAGCAGAGGACAGGGGGGGACTAATGAAAAACTGTTTTTT.